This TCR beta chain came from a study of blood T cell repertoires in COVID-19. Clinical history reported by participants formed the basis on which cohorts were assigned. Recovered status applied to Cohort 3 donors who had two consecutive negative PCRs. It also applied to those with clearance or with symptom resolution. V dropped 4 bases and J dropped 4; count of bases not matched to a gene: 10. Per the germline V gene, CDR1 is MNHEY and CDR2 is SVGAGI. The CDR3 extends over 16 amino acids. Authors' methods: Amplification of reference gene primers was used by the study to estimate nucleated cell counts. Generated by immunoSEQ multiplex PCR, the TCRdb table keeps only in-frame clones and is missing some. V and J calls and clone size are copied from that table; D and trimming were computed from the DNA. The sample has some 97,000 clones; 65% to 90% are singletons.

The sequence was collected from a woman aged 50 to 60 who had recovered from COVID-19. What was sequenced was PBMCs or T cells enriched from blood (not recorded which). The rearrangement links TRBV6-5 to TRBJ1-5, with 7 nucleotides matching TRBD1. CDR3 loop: CASSSLQGPRNQPQHF. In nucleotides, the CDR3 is TGTGCCAGCAGTTCTTTACAGGGGCCGAGAAATCAGCCCCAGCATTTT.